This paragraph covers one T cell receptor (beta chain) sequence. Its specificity is not known. This sample includes further DNA sequences coding for the same CDR3. The entry originates in a study of cytomegalovirus exposure and HLA in healthy donors. Primers included in the PCR were 60 Vbeta and 13 Jbeta primers. Clones were read by immunoSEQ multiplex PCR, and TCRdb kept only the in-frame ones, dropping some. Its table records over 100,000 clones. Study results and limitations: Later analysis identified a missense DCLRE1C variant that was linked to TCR beta V- and J-gene trimming.

The sequence derives from a man between 25 and 39 years old in good health and CMV-seronegative. The sample comprised PBMCs.

CDR3 sequence: CASSLANNKQYF. The DNA for the CDR3 is TGTGCCAGCAGCTTAGCTAACAACAAGCAGTACTTC. The rearrangement links TRBV7-9 to TRBJ2-7; D uncertain. V gave up 0 bases and J gave up 8 bases, with 8 bases separating them. The CDR3 totals 12 residues. In germline, CDR1 is SEHNR, CDR2 FQNEAQ (reference sequence).